One and the same sample provided the 6 T cell receptor beta chains below, sequenced in a study of human T cells and chemical hapten exposure. Time point defined: pre-sensitization, week 0. The treatment here: therapeutic diphenylcyclopropenone sensitization with weekly scalp DPC. Whole blood that had not been fractionated was the source of extracted total RNA. Using its own MiXCR run on the RACE reads, TCRdb lists one record per CDR3 protein. The sample yields approximately 32,000 distinct CDR3 sequences, 10% to 15% seen once. The sample consisted of whole blood, taken in connection with sensitization to the hapten diphenylcyclopropenone (DPC). The receptor source for this set is a woman aged 40 to 55 with alopecia areata. Some clones in this sample may be carry-over from other donors' samples.

There are many counts of this clonotype. The CDR3 sequence: CASSSGTGYSPLHF. CDR3 sequence (DNA): TGTGCCAGCAGCTCCGGGACAGGGTATTCACCCCTCCACTTT. The chain combines TRBV7-2 with TRBJ1-6; 9 nucleotides align to TRBD1. With 4 bases clipped from V and 8 bases from J, the junction kept 3 bases outside the gene matches. The length of the CDR3 is 14 residues. Germline values: CDR1 SGHTA, CDR2 FQGNSA.

This chain connects TRBV29-1 to TRBJ1-2; 7 bases align to TRBD1. The CDR3 covers 11 residues. The V and J ends lost 5 bases and 6 bases, in that order; junction bases with no gene match: 3. CDR1 is SQVTM and CDR2 is ANQGSEA in the germline V gene. CDR3: CSVRQGNGYTF. In nucleotides, the CDR3 is TGCAGCGTTCGACAGGGAAATGGCTACACCTTC.

This clonotype has a count of ten or more. The CDR3, as DNA: TGCGCCAGCAGCTTGGCCCCGACCGGGACTCAAGAGACCCAGTACTTC. It specifies CASSLAPTGTQETQYF. The chain couples TRBV5-1 to TRBJ2-5; maybe TRBD2 (6 bases). The germline CDR1 and CDR2 sequences are SGHRS and YFSETQ. This CDR3 region has 16 residues. V dropped 0 bases and J dropped 2 bases, with 14 bases sitting between them.

At least ten counts were recorded for this clonotype. The gene calls are TRBV18 and TRBJ1-2; TRBD1 is a possible D gene (6 bases). Trimming cost V 3 bases and J 4 bases, with 18 bases left between them. The germline V gene has CDR1 KGHSH and CDR2 LQKENI. This CDR3 has 16 amino acids. CDR3 bases: TGTGCCAGCTCACCCCCAGGGGACATGGGAACCTATGGCTACACCTTC. Amino acids: CASSPPGDMGTYGYTF. Drawing the rest from reference TRBV18 and TRBJ1-2, the complete variable domain is NAGVMQNPRHLVRRRGQEARLRCSPMKGHSHVYWYRQLPEEGLKFMVYLQKENIIDESGMPKERFSAEFPKEGPSILRIQQVVRGDSAAYFCASSPPGDMGTYGYTFGSGTRLTVV.

Judged by abundance, this clonotype is medium-sized (0.01 to 0.1%). CDR3 protein: CASSPGQGPYEQYF. The CDR3 nucleotides are TGTGCCAGCAGCCCCGGACAGGGTCCCTACGAGCAGTACTTC. This chain joins TRBV5-6 and TRBJ2-7; 8 positions agree with TRBD1. Germline-derived CDR1 and CDR2 are SGHDT and YYEEEE. The CDR3 is 14 residues long. The V gene end was trimmed by 4 bases and the J gene end by 2 bases; junction bases not matched to a gene: 5.

This clonotype was observed a few times. The rearrangement links TRBV7-2 to TRBJ1-6; D unresolved. Trimming pared 5 bases from V and 4 bases from J, leaving 6 bases between. CDR3 length: 13 residues. Germline CDR1 SGHTA, CDR2 FQGNSA. In DNA, the CDR3 is TGTGCCAGCAGCCCACGATATAATTCACCCCTCCACTTT. This translates into CASSPRYNSPLHF. The full variable domain, in which reference TRBV7-2 and TRBJ1-6 provide the parts outside the CDR3, is GAGVSQSPSNKVTEKGKDVELRCDPISGHTALYWYRQSLGQGLEFLIYFQGNSAPDKSGLPSDRFSAERTGGSVSTLTIQRTQQEDSAVYLCASSPRYNSPLHFGNGTRLTVT.